Following are 20 T cell receptor beta chains from one sample sequenced in a study of shared clonotypes between healthy human individuals (dated by TCRdb to the early 2020s). CD8 naive samples were obtained by positive selection for CCR7 among CD45RO-negative cells, yielding a CD45RA+CCR7+ population from which TemRA cells were excluded. The protocol used for the library was the immunoSEQ multiplex PCR assay. TCRdb retrieved this table from immuneACCESS and kept in-frame rearrangements only. Not all clones are present; in checked studies, unresolved V genes account for under half, and no reason is known for the remainder. The sample records roughly 1,800,000 clones, about 95% of which are singletons. The ten biggest clones cover 0.9% to 1.5% of the sample. Sequenced sample: naive CD8+ T cells sorted from blood. The cell subset or site label here, explained by the study, means: CD45RA+CCR7+. These receptors were obtained from a man in his late teens or twenties in good health.

The chain employs TRBV4-3 and TRBJ1-1; D unresolved. Germline CDR1 is LGHNA and CDR2 is YSLEER. Trimming shortened V by 0 bases and J by 0 bases, and 14 bases separated the two germline ends. This CDR3 spans 17 amino acids. The CDR3: CASSQDDGPLMNTEAFF. The CDR3 nucleotides are TGCGCCAGCAGCCAAGATGACGGCCCCTTAATGAACACTGAAGCTTTCTTT.

The V call is TRBV28, the J call TRBJ2-2; TRBD1 is a possible D gene (6 bases). The V gene's germline CDR1 is MDHEN and CDR2 SYDVKM. V lost 8 bases and J 5 bases, leaving 15 bases between the germline ends. The CDR3 runs to 14 residues. CDR3 in amino acids: CASLYTGWTGELFF. Here the CDR3 DNA reads TGTGCCAGCTTATACACAGGGTGGACCGGGGAGCTGTTTTTT.

This chain uses TRBV5-1 with TRBJ2-5; 8 positions agree with TRBD2. This CDR3 is 17 amino acids long. Germline values: CDR1 SGHRS, CDR2 YFSETQ. V lost 4 bases to trimming and J lost 3 bases; unmatched junction nucleotides: 14. The CDR3 sequence is CASSQRTSGSLEETQYF. In DNA form, the CDR3 reads TGCGCCAGCAGCCAACGGACGAGCGGGAGTCTTGAAGAGACCCAGTACTTC.

This chain connects TRBV5-1 to TRBJ2-5; D is possibly TRBD2 (5 bases). With 0 bases removed from V and 4 bases from J, the gap between germline ends came to 13 bases. The CDR3 covers 15 residues. CDR1 and CDR2 (germline): SGHRS, YFSETQ. This chain's CDR3 is CASSLEGVGGETQYF. The CDR3 DNA reads as TGCGCCAGCAGCTTGGAGGGAGTAGGAGGAGAGACCCAGTACTTC.

The rearrangement uses TRBV10-2 and TRBJ2-3; D gene ambiguous. This CDR3 region has 15 residues. CDR1 is WSHSY, CDR2 SAAADI, per germline. V lost 7 bases and J 4 bases, leaving 18 bases between the germline ends. The CDR3 loop reads CASNQGFNGPDTQYF. The DNA of the CDR3 is TGCGCCAGCAATCAAGGTTTTAACGGCCCAGATACGCAGTATTTT.

In DNA, the CDR3 is TGTGCCATCAGTGACAAAAACGGCAACTATGGCTACACCTTC. It specifies CAISDKNGNYGYTF. The J gene is TRBJ1-2, the V gene TRBV10-3, with D unclear. This CDR3 has 14 residues. V dropped 3 bases and J dropped 2 bases, with 10 bases sitting between them. The germline CDR1 and CDR2 sequences are ENHRY and SYGVKD.

The rearrangement uses TRBV4-2 and TRBJ2-7, with TRBD2 identical over 7 bases. V shed 5 bases, J shed 3 bases, and the junction held 10 bases outside the gene matches. Germline lookup yields CDR1 LGHNA and CDR2 YNFKEQ. The CDR3 is 15 residues long. CDR3 region: CASSGAWGGGYEQYF. CDR3 nucleotide sequence: TGTGCCAGCAGCGGCGCCTGGGGGGGAGGCTACGAGCAGTACTTC.

J is TRBJ2-3 and V is TRBV5-4, with TRBD1 matching 8 bases. The CDR3 sequence is 15 residues long. Unmatched junction bases numbered 5, after V lost 2 bases and J lost 3 bases. Per germline, CDR1 SGHNT and CDR2 YYREEE (reference sequence). CDR3 nucleotide sequence: TGTGCCAGCAGCTTCTTGACAGGGGCTACAGATACGCAGTATTTT. Translating it yields CASSFLTGATDTQYF.

The gene calls are TRBV4-1 and TRBJ2-5; D gene unclear. Germline V CDR1 and CDR2: MGHRA, YSYEKL. With 0 bases removed from V and 2 bases from J, the gap between germline ends came to 10 bases. There are 15 residues in the CDR3. CDR3 coding DNA: TGCGCCAGCAGCCAAGATGACACGGGTCAAGAGACCCAGTACTTC. This codes for CASSQDDTGQETQYF.

This clone showed up just once. This rearrangement joins TRBV4-1 to TRBJ2-3; no clear D gene. V was trimmed by 2 bases and J by 2 bases, leaving 11 bases between them. The CDR3 totals 15 residues. The germline gives CDR1 MGHRA, CDR2 YSYEKL. CDR3 coding DNA: TGCGCCAGCAGCCAAATTTATGAGCTCACAGATACGCAGTATTTT. It translates to CASSQIYELTDTQYF.

V gene TRBV7-8 combines with J gene TRBJ2-1; D may be TRBD2 (6 bases). Germline V gives CDR1 SGHVS, CDR2 FQNEAQ. There are 16 residues in the CDR3. Trimming pared 4 bases from V and 5 bases from J, leaving 18 bases between. The CDR3 sequence: CASSWAVSGRNNEQFF. CDR3 bases: TGTGCCAGCAGCTGGGCTGTCTCGGGGAGGAACAATGAGCAGTTCTTC.

This chain connects TRBV29-1 to TRBJ2-1, with 13 bases fitting TRBD2. The CDR3 is 15 residues long. Per germline, CDR1 SQVTM and CDR2 ANQGSEA. J was trimmed by 3 bases and V by 7 bases; bases with no gene match: 6. CDR3: CSAGLAGVNYNEQFF. The CDR3, as DNA: TGCAGCGCTGGACTAGCGGGAGTCAACTACAATGAGCAGTTCTTC.

The chain employs TRBV19 and TRBJ2-7; D not resolved. V was shortened by 1 base and J by 0 bases, with 10 bases between the two germline ends. This CDR3 comprises 15 residues. CDR1 LNHDA and CDR2 SQIVND come from the germline V gene (reference sequence). As DNA, the CDR3 is TGTGCCAGTAGTATAGTTGGAGTTAGCTCCTACGAGCAGTACTTC. Its protein product is CASSIVGVSSYEQYF.

As for this clone: A read error is possible here, since a much larger clone lies one base away. CDR3: CASSDSHEQYF. CDR3 nucleotides: TGTGCCAGCAGTGACTCCCACGAGCAGTACTTC. This chain connects TRBV5-5 to TRBJ2-7; D not certain. The CDR3 is 11 residues long. Germline values: CDR1 SGHKS, CDR2 YYEKEE (reference sequence).

The J gene is TRBJ2-7, the V gene TRBV28; the D is unclear. Per germline, CDR1 MDHEN and CDR2 SYDVKM. With 7 bases removed from V and 2 bases from J, the gap between germline ends came to 15 bases. This CDR3 spans 14 amino acids. The CDR3 nucleotides are TGTGCCAGCAACACTGTCCGGCAGACCTACGAGCAGTACTTC. Its translation is CASNTVRQTYEQYF.

The chain carries TRBV7-3 and TRBJ2-2; 7 positions match TRBD1. Looked up from germline, CDR1 is SGHTA and CDR2 is FQGTGA. V gave up 5 bases and J gave up 3 bases; unmatched junction bases: 0. The CDR3 has 13 residues. The CDR3 protein is CASSTGDTGELFF. The CDR3 DNA is TGTGCCAGCAGCACAGGGGACACCGGGGAGCTGTTTTTT. The full variable domain, rest sourced from reference TRBV7-3 and TRBJ2-2, is GAGVSQTPSNKVTEKGKYVELRCDPISGHTALYWYRQSLGQGPEFLIYFQGTGAADDSGLPNDRFFAVRPEGSVSTLKIQRTERGDSAVYLCASSTGDTGELFFGEGSRLTVL.

The V and J genes are TRBV9 and TRBJ1-3, with TRBD1 matching over 9 bases. V lost 0 bases and J lost 0; bases outside the gene matches: 16. CDR3 length equals 21 residues. Germline CDR1 SGDLS, CDR2 YYNGEE. As DNA, the CDR3 is TGTGCCAGCAGCGTAGCTGTGCGGGACAGGGAATATGCCAGCTCTGGAAACACCATATATTTT. Protein sequence: CASSVAVRDREYASSGNTIYF.

V and J are TRBV5-6 and TRBJ1-1; D is unclear. Trimming took 1 base from V and 5 from J, leaving 6 bases between them. Germline V gene sequence: CDR1 SGHDT, CDR2 YYEEEE. This CDR3 region has 12 residues. The CDR3 nucleotides read TGTGCCAGCAGCTTGTACAGTACTGAAGCTTTCTTT. It encodes CASSLYSTEAFF.

This chain connects TRBV7-8 to TRBJ1-6; a weak D match, TRBD1 (6 bases). Germline CDR1 reads SGHVS; CDR2 reads FQNEAQ. The CDR3 contains 17 residues. V lost 5 bases to trimming and J lost 0 bases, with 14 bases between them. CDR3 DNA: TGTGCCAGCAGCGCAGGGGCATTGAGCTCCTATAATTCACCCCTCCACTTT. As protein: CASSAGALSSYNSPLHF. Together with reference TRBV7-8 and TRBJ1-6, the CDR3 gives the full variable domain: GAGVSQSPRYKVAKRGQDVALRCDPISGHVSLFWYQQALGQGPEFLTYFQNEAQLDKSGLPSDRFFAERPEGSVSTLKIQRTQQEDSAVYLCASSAGALSSYNSPLHFGNGTRLTVT.

This chain uses TRBV6-5 with TRBJ2-7; 7 bases line up with TRBD2. V was pared by 2 bases and J by 1 base, with 5 bases of the junction left unmatched. CDR1 MNHEY and CDR2 SVGAGI come from the germline V gene. The CDR3 is made up of 15 amino acids. CDR3 sequence (DNA): TGTGCCAGCAGTTACGGGGGAGGGGAATCCTACGAGCAGTACTTC. Its translation is CASSYGGGESYEQYF.